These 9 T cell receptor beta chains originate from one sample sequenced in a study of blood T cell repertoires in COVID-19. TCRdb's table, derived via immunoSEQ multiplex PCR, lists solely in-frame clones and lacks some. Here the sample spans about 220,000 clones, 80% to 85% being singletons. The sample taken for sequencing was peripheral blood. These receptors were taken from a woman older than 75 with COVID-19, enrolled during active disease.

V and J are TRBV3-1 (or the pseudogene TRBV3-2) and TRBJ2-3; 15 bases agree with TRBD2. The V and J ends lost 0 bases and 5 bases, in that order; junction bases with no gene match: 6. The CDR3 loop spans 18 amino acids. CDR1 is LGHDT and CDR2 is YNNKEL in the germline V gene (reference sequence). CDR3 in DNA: TGTGCCAGCAGCCAAGATTGGACTAGCGGGGGGGGGTTAGATACGCAGTATTTT. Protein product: CASSQDWTSGGGLDTQYF.

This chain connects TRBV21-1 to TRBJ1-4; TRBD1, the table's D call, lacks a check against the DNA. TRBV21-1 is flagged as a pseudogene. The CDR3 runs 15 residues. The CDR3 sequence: CASSLVGTFDEKLFF. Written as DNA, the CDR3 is TGTGCCAGCAGCTTGGTAGGGACATTCGACGAGAAACTGTTTTTT.

The CDR3 region is CASSKEAASSGVGPQHF. CDR3 DNA sequence: TGTGCCAGCAGCAAAGAAGCAGCCTCCAGCGGAGTGGGGCCCCAGCATTTT. The chain carries TRBV21-1 and TRBJ1-5. TRBV21-1 is assigned pseudogene status. There are 17 residues in the CDR3.

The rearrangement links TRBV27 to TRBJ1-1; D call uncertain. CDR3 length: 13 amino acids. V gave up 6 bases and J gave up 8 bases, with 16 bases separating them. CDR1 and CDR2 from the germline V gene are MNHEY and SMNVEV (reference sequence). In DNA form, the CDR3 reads TGTGCCAGCAGCCTTAGCTTTGAGGCGGAAGCTTTCTTT. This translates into CASSLSFEAEAFF.

The CDR3 bases are TGTGCCAGCAGTTACGGGGCAGGGTCGAGCTATGGCTACACCTTC. It translates to CASSYGAGSSYGYTF. The chain has TRBV6-2 or TRBV6-3 and TRBJ1-2, with a tentative D call TRBD1 (5 bases). The V end lost 2 bases, the J end lost 4 bases, and 14 bases lay between the germline ends. Per the germline V gene, CDR1 is MNHEY and CDR2 is SVGEGT. The CDR3 spans 15 residues.

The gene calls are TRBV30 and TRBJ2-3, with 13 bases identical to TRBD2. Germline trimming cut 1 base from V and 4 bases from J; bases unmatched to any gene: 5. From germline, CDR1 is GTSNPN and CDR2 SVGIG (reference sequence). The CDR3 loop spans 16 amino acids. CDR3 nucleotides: TGTGCCTGGAGTGCGGGACTAGCGGGGAGGGCAGATACGCAGTATTTT. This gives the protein CAWSAGLAGRADTQYF.

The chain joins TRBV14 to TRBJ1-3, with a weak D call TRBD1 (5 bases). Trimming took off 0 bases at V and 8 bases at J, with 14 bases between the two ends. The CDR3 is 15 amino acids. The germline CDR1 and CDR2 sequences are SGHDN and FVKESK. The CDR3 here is CASSQEPAVGDTIYF. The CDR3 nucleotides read TGTGCCAGCAGCCAAGAACCAGCCGTAGGGGACACCATATATTTT.

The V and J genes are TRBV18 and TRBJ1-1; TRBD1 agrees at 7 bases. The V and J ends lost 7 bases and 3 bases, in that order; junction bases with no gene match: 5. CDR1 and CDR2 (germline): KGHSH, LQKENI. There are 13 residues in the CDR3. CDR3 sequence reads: CASLGQMHTEAFF. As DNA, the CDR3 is TGTGCCAGCTTGGGACAGATGCACACTGAAGCTTTCTTT.

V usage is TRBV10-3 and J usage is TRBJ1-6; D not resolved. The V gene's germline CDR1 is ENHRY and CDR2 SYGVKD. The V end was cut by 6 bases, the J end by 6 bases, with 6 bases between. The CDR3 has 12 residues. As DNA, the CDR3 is TGTGCCATCAGGACAAGTAATTCACCCCTCCACTTT. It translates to CAIRTSNSPLHF.